The rows below give T cell receptor beta chains drawn from one sample of a study of CD8+CD57+ T cells in acquired aplastic anemia. TCRdb processed the reads anew with MiXCR; each CDR3 protein has one entry. The table records about 180,000 distinct CDR3 sequences, about half of them present only once. The material sequenced was sorted CD4+, CD8+, or CD8+CD57+ T cells (not recorded which) from PBMCs. The source of these receptors is a human donor in good health. CDR3s include the opening cysteine and the closing phenylalanine or tryptophan. The order of the fields is CDR3 DNA, CDR3 protein, clone size, V gene, D gene, J gene, CDR3 length. A D gene is named only where the DNA matches it firmly. Not all rows give a size; the values are once, few, many and, for expanded clones, a class.

CDR3 DNA: TGTGCCACCAGTGGGCGGACCGGGGAGCTGTTTTTT
CDR3 protein: CATSGRTGELFF
clone size: .
V gene: TRBV24-1
D gene: .
J gene: TRBJ2-2
CDR3 length: 12

CDR3 DNA: TGTGCCACCAGGCCAAGGGGAAATGATGGCTACACCTTC
CDR3 protein: CATRPRGNDGYTF
clone size: once
V gene: TRBV24-1
D gene: .
J gene: TRBJ1-2
CDR3 length: 13

CDR3 DNA: TGTGCCAGCAGCTCAAGGGAGACCCAGTACTTC
CDR3 protein: CASSSRETQYF
clone size: many
V gene: TRBV13
D gene: .
J gene: TRBJ2-5
CDR3 length: 11

CDR3 DNA: TGTGCCAGCAGCCGGGGACACCCAACTAATTCACCCCTCCACTTT
CDR3 protein: CASSRGHPTNSPLHF
clone size: many
V gene: TRBV13
D gene: .
J gene: TRBJ1-6
CDR3 length: 15

CDR3 DNA: TGTGCCAGTAGCCTGACCGGGACAGCTGAAGCTTTCTTT
CDR3 protein: CASSLTGTAEAFF
clone size: .
V gene: TRBV19
D gene: TRBD1
J gene: TRBJ1-1
CDR3 length: 13

CDR3 DNA: TGCGCCAGCAGGAATAGCGGGAGAGCACATACGCAGTATTTT
CDR3 protein: CASRNSGRAHTQYF
clone size: many
V gene: TRBV5-1
D gene: TRBD2
J gene: TRBJ2-3
CDR3 length: 14

CDR3 DNA: TGCGCCAGCAGCTCAGGACAGGGCTCCTATAATTCACCCCTCCACTTT
CDR3 protein: CASSSGQGSYNSPLHF
clone size: many
V gene: TRBV5-1
D gene: TRBD1
J gene: TRBJ1-6
CDR3 length: 16

CDR3 DNA: TGTGCCAGCATGGACGGGAGGAGCTCCTACGAGCAGTACTTC
CDR3 protein: CASMDGRSSYEQYF
clone size: .
V gene: TRBV2
D gene: TRBD2
J gene: TRBJ2-7
CDR3 length: 14

CDR3 DNA: TGTGCCAGCAGCTTAGCTTCGGAAAAACTGTTTTTT
CDR3 protein: CASSLASEKLFF
clone size: .
V gene: TRBV7-9
D gene: .
J gene: TRBJ1-4
CDR3 length: 12

CDR3 DNA: TGTGCCAGCAGCTTAGGGGGGGTCGAGCAAGAGACCCAGTACTTC
CDR3 protein: CASSLGGVEQETQYF
clone size: once
V gene: TRBV7-2
D gene: .
J gene: TRBJ2-5
CDR3 length: 15

CDR3 DNA: TGTGCCAGCAGTTTAGTTCAGGGAACCTACGAGCAGTACTTC
CDR3 protein: CASSLVQGTYEQYF
clone size: few
V gene: TRBV6-5
D gene: .
J gene: TRBJ2-7
CDR3 length: 14

CDR3 DNA: TGTGCCAGCAGTCCCACAGGGGGCATGACTGAAGCTTTCTTT
CDR3 protein: CASSPTGGMTEAFF
clone size: many
V gene: TRBV3-1
D gene: TRBD1
J gene: TRBJ1-1
CDR3 length: 14

CDR3 DNA: TGTGCCAGCAGTTTAGCGGGAGAGGCCAAAAACATTCAGTACTTC
CDR3 protein: CASSLAGEAKNIQYF
clone size: .
V gene: TRBV12-3/TRBV12-4
D gene: .
J gene: TRBJ2-4
CDR3 length: 15

CDR3 DNA: TGCGCCAGCAGCCAAGCCTCGGGACAGTCCTACGAGCAGTACTTC
CDR3 protein: CASSQASGQSYEQYF
clone size: many
V gene: TRBV4-1
D gene: TRBD1
J gene: TRBJ2-7
CDR3 length: 15

CDR3 DNA: TGCGCCAGCAGCCAGCGGCGGGAGGGCCATAACGGGGAGCTGTTTTTT
CDR3 protein: CASSQRREGHNGELFF
clone size: few
V gene: TRBV4-1
D gene: TRBD2
J gene: TRBJ2-2
CDR3 length: 16

CDR3 DNA: TGCGCCAGCAGCCAAGATCAAGCGGCTAGCGGGAGAAGGAAGACGCAGTATTTT
CDR3 protein: CASSQDQAASGRRKTQYF
clone size: many
V gene: TRBV4-1
D gene: TRBD2
J gene: TRBJ2-3
CDR3 length: 18

CDR3 DNA: TGTGCCACCAGCAGAGATTTGGCCTCTGGAAACACCATATATTTT
CDR3 protein: CATSRDLASGNTIYF
clone size: .
V gene: TRBV15
D gene: .
J gene: TRBJ1-3
CDR3 length: 15

CDR3 DNA: TGTGCCAGCAGCACGGCTTGGGATGAGCAGTTCTTC
CDR3 protein: CASSTAWDEQFF
clone size: .
V gene: TRBV7-9
D gene: .
J gene: TRBJ2-1
CDR3 length: 12

CDR3 DNA: TGTGCCAGCAGTCTCGGACTAGCGGCGAACACCGGGGAGCTGTTTTTT
CDR3 protein: CASSLGLAANTGELFF
clone size: many
V gene: TRBV11-1
D gene: TRBD2
J gene: TRBJ2-2
CDR3 length: 16

CDR3 DNA: TGTGCCAGCAGCCACTCCCTGCGGCATAATTCACCCCTCCGCTTT
CDR3 protein: CASSHSLRHNSPLRF
clone size: once
V gene: TRBV14
D gene: .
J gene: TRBJ1-6
CDR3 length: 15

CDR3 DNA: TGTGCCAGTAGTGAAGACATATCGGAAGCTTTCTTT
CDR3 protein: CASSEDISEAFF
clone size: few
V gene: TRBV19
D gene: .
J gene: TRBJ1-1
CDR3 length: 12

CDR3 DNA: TGTGCCAGTAGTACCACCGATAATTCACCCCTCCACTTT
CDR3 protein: CASSTTDNSPLHF
clone size: many
V gene: TRBV19
D gene: .
J gene: TRBJ1-6
CDR3 length: 13

CDR3 DNA: TGTGCCATCAGTGAGTCGGGACAGGGTGGGGTATATCAGGAGCAGTTCTTC
CDR3 protein: CAISESGQGGVYQEQFF
clone size: .
V gene: TRBV10-3
D gene: TRBD1
J gene: TRBJ2-1
CDR3 length: 17

CDR3 DNA: TGTGCCAGCAGCCAAGATTCCGGGGATACGCAGTATTTT
CDR3 protein: CASSQDSGDTQYF
clone size: many
V gene: TRBV4-2
D gene: .
J gene: TRBJ2-3
CDR3 length: 13

CDR3 DNA: TGTGCCAGCAGCCAAACCACCACCGGGGAGCTGTTTTTT
CDR3 protein: CASSQTTTGELFF
clone size: many
V gene: TRBV2
D gene: .
J gene: TRBJ2-2
CDR3 length: 13

CDR3 DNA: TGTGCCAGCAGCCACAGGGGGAGTTTAGGCGAGCAGTACTTC
CDR3 protein: CASSHRGSLGEQYF
clone size: many
V gene: TRBV3-1
D gene: TRBD1
J gene: TRBJ2-7
CDR3 length: 14

CDR3 DNA: TGTGCCATCACGGAGGGCCCGGGGCAGCCCCAGCATTTT
CDR3 protein: CAITEGPGQPQHF
clone size: .
V gene: TRBV10-3
D gene: .
J gene: TRBJ1-5
CDR3 length: 13

CDR3 DNA: TGTGCCAGCAGTTCCGGACAGCGGGGGTACTTC
CDR3 protein: CASSSGQRGYF
clone size: .
V gene: TRBV2
D gene: .
J gene: TRBJ2-5
CDR3 length: 11

CDR3 DNA: TGTGCCAGCAGTCCACAAGCGGACTTCTCCTACAATGAGCAGTTCTTC
CDR3 protein: CASSPQADFSYNEQFF
clone size: .
V gene: TRBV12-3/TRBV12-4
D gene: .
J gene: TRBJ2-1
CDR3 length: 16

CDR3 DNA: TGTGCCAGCAGCTTAGGAAGACAGGGGGCAGTCGTGAACACTGAAGCTTTCTTT
CDR3 protein: CASSLGRQGAVVNTEAFF
clone size: many
V gene: TRBV7-9
D gene: TRBD1
J gene: TRBJ1-1
CDR3 length: 18

CDR3 DNA: TGTGCCACCAGCAGCGGATTTAACACTGAAGCTTTCTTT
CDR3 protein: CATSSGFNTEAFF
clone size: few
V gene: TRBV15
D gene: .
J gene: TRBJ1-1
CDR3 length: 13

CDR3 DNA: TGCGCCAGCAGCCCCACGGGGGTAGTCTCTTACGAGCAGTACTTC
CDR3 protein: CASSPTGVVSYEQYF
clone size: many
V gene: TRBV5-1
D gene: .
J gene: TRBJ2-7
CDR3 length: 15

CDR3 DNA: TGCAGTGCTTTCCGACAGGGGGGATCACCCCTCCACTTT
CDR3 protein: CSAFRQGGSPLHF
clone size: .
V gene: TRBV20-1
D gene: TRBD1
J gene: TRBJ1-6
CDR3 length: 13

CDR3 DNA: TGTGCCAGCAGCCCGCCTCGTGGGTATTCTAACTATGGCTACACCTTC
CDR3 protein: CASSPPRGYSNYGYTF
clone size: .
V gene: TRBV3-1
D gene: .
J gene: TRBJ1-2
CDR3 length: 16

CDR3 DNA: TGTGCCACCAGTGAGGCAGGGACTGGCGAGCAGTACTTC
CDR3 protein: CATSEAGTGEQYF
clone size: .
V gene: TRBV24-1
D gene: .
J gene: TRBJ2-7
CDR3 length: 13

CDR3 DNA: TGCAGTGCTCCTTTGGGGGGGGGCTGGACCAACGTCCTGACTTTC
CDR3 protein: CSAPLGGGWTNVLTF
clone size: .
V gene: TRBV20-1
D gene: .
J gene: TRBJ2-6
CDR3 length: 15

CDR3 DNA: TGTGCCAGCTCACAAAATAATTCACCCCTCCACTTT
CDR3 protein: CASSQNNSPLHF
clone size: .
V gene: TRBV9
D gene: .
J gene: TRBJ1-6
CDR3 length: 12

CDR3 DNA: TGTGCCACCAGTGAAAGGACAGGAATCGAGCCCCAGCATTTT
CDR3 protein: CATSERTGIEPQHF
clone size: .
V gene: TRBV24-1
D gene: TRBD1
J gene: TRBJ1-5
CDR3 length: 14

CDR3 DNA: TGTGCCAGCAGTCTCCGGGCGAGCTCTGGAAACACCATATATTTT
CDR3 protein: CASSLRASSGNTIYF
clone size: .
V gene: TRBV2
D gene: .
J gene: TRBJ1-3
CDR3 length: 15

CDR3 DNA: TGTGCCAGCAGGACCGGGACACTCAACACTGAAGCTTTCTTT
CDR3 protein: CASRTGTLNTEAFF
clone size: .
V gene: TRBV6-2/TRBV6-3
D gene: .
J gene: TRBJ1-1
CDR3 length: 14

CDR3 DNA: TGTGCCAGCAGCTCGGGCCGGGACAGGGAAAATGGAAACACCATATATTTT
CDR3 protein: CASSSGRDRENGNTIYF
clone size: .
V gene: TRBV11-1
D gene: TRBD1
J gene: TRBJ1-3
CDR3 length: 17

CDR3 DNA: TGTGCCAGCACACCGGGACAGGGTGTGGTAAAACTGTTTTTT
CDR3 protein: CASTPGQGVVKLFF
clone size: .
V gene: TRBV2
D gene: TRBD1
J gene: TRBJ1-4
CDR3 length: 14

CDR3 DNA: TGTGCCAGCAGTGGTGACAGAATCACTGAAGCTTTCTTT
CDR3 protein: CASSGDRITEAFF
clone size: .
V gene: TRBV2
D gene: .
J gene: TRBJ1-1
CDR3 length: 13

CDR3 DNA: TGTGCCAGCTCACAAGTCCGGGACAGGGGAACCGGGGAGCTGTTTTTT
CDR3 protein: CASSQVRDRGTGELFF
clone size: .
V gene: TRBV18
D gene: TRBD1
J gene: TRBJ2-2
CDR3 length: 16

CDR3 DNA: TGCAGTGCTAAAAGAGCGGGAGTTGGCGAGCAGTACTTC
CDR3 protein: CSAKRAGVGEQYF
clone size: .
V gene: TRBV20-1
D gene: TRBD2
J gene: TRBJ2-7
CDR3 length: 13